Below are 30 T cell receptor beta chains sequenced from a single sample in a study of T cells in Graves' hyperthyroidism and ophthalmopathy. The investigators amplified TCR beta CDR3 regions from RNA transcripts. A first-round RT-PCR of the TCR CDR3 used the HTBI primer set. TCRdb reprocessed the multiplex PCR reads with MiXCR, giving one entry per CDR3 protein. Among some 510,000 distinct CDR3 sequences listed, around 21% were seen once. The sequencing sample was made of blood. The origin of the receptors is a man aged 18 to 35 with Graves' hyperthyroidism.

This clonotype was observed many times. V is TRBV4-1 and J is TRBJ1-2; D remains ambiguous. In germline, CDR1 is MGHRA, CDR2 YSYEKL. V lost 7 bases, J lost 8 bases, and 20 bases lay in between. The CDR3 is 14 residues long. CDR3 DNA sequence: TGCGCCAGCACCAAAGTCGGCAGCGGGCAAGGCTACACCTTC. This translates into CASTKVGSGQGYTF.

This clonotype appeared a few times. The chain joins TRBV30 to TRBJ2-7; 7 bases line up with TRBD1. After removal of 5 bases from V and 4 bases from J, the junction contained 11 bases not matched to a gene. The CDR3 sequence is 14 residues long. The germline V gene encodes CDR1 GTSNPN and CDR2 SVGIG (reference sequence). The chain's CDR3 is CAWARQGIAYEQYF. The CDR3, as DNA: TGTGCCTGGGCTAGACAGGGCATCGCTTACGAGCAGTACTTC.

The V and J genes are TRBV12-3 or TRBV12-4 and TRBJ2-7, with 9 bases that match TRBD1. With 1 base clipped from V and 6 bases from J, the junction kept 13 bases outside the gene matches. CDR3 length: 17 residues. DNA for the CDR3: TGTGCCAGCAGTTTAGTGGGGCAAGGACAGGGGACGCCCGAGCAGTACTTC. This sequence encodes CASSLVGQGQGTPEQYF.

Many counts were recorded for this clonotype. This chain uses TRBV6-2 or TRBV6-3 with TRBJ1-6, with 8 bases lining up with TRBD1. The length of the CDR3 is 16 residues. Looked up from germline, CDR1 is MNHEY and CDR2 is SVGEGT. J lost 7 bases, V lost 0 bases, and 5 bases had no gene match. The CDR3 sequence is CASSYSYRGWNSPLHF. The CDR3 DNA reads TGTGCCAGCAGTTACTCATACAGGGGGTGGAATTCACCCCTCCACTTT.

The CDR3 reads CASSFIPPGLAGQTQYF. The CDR3 bases are TGTGCCAGCAGCTTTATCCCCCCAGGACTAGCGGGACAGACCCAGTACTTC. This rearrangement joins TRBV7-8 to TRBJ2-5; 12 bases fit TRBD2. The CDR3 length is 17 residues. Germline lookup yields CDR1 SGHVS and CDR2 FQNEAQ. V lost 3 bases, J lost 6 bases, and 11 bases stayed unmatched.

This clonotype was observed many times. The rearrangement links TRBV11-2 to TRBJ2-4, with a weak D call TRBD1 (6 bases). The CDR3 has 18 residues. Germline loops: CDR1 SGHAT, CDR2 FQNNGV. Trimming pared 8 bases from V and 0 bases from J, leaving 23 bases between. The CDR3 DNA reads TGTGCCAGCGCATTCGGACAGCGATTACAACTAGCCAAAAACATTCAGTACTTC. It translates to CASAFGQRLQLAKNIQYF.

The table lists this clonotype with many counts. The V call is TRBV27, the J call TRBJ1-1; maybe TRBD1 (6 bases). Trimming took 5 bases from V and 11 from J, leaving 18 bases between them. The germline CDR1 and CDR2 sequences are MNHEY and SMNVEV (reference sequence). CDR3 size: 13 residues. DNA for the CDR3: TGTGCCAGCAGTGCCCTAGGGGGGGCCATGGCTTTCTTT. Its translation: CASSALGGAMAFF.

A remark on this clonotype: At one end the junction does not follow the germline gene, possibly because of a read error. J is TRBJ2-7 and V is TRBV9; D is perhaps TRBD1 or TRBD2 (7 bases each). The germline V gene has CDR1 SGDLS and CDR2 YYNGEE. The CDR3 is made up of 15 amino acids. The CDR3 is CASSVGGTAPYKQYF. DNA of the CDR3: TGTGCCAGCAGCGTGGGGGGGACAGCCCCCTACAAGCAGTACTTC.

The chain joins TRBV6-5 to TRBJ1-5; D uncertain. The ends were cut back, 8 bases at V and 6 bases at J, with 8 bases in the middle. There are 11 residues in the CDR3. Germline-derived CDR1 and CDR2 are MNHEY and SVGAGI. The CDR3 bases are TGTGCCAGCGCAGTCACTCAGCCCCAGCATTTT. Translating gives CASAVTQPQHF.

This clonotype has a count of ten or more. The chain carries TRBV6-2 or TRBV6-3 and TRBJ2-7, with 7 bases fitting TRBD2. CDR3 length: 17 amino acids. The V and J ends lost 5 bases and 6 bases, in that order; junction bases with no gene match: 19. Germline-derived CDR1 and CDR2 are MNHEY and SVGEGT. This chain's CDR3 is CASSSRRLAASVVEQYF. The CDR3 bases are TGTGCCAGCAGTAGCCGCCGACTAGCAGCCTCGGTGGTCGAGCAGTACTTC.

V gene TRBV6-2 or TRBV6-3 combines with J gene TRBJ2-7; D gene ambiguous. The V end was cut by 4 bases, the J end by 7 bases, with 8 bases between. CDR1 is MNHEY, CDR2 SVGEGT, per germline. The CDR3 has 11 residues. The CDR3 bases are TGTGCCAGCAGTTTACCCAAAGAGCAGTACTTC. Its translation: CASSLPKEQYF.

This clonotype was observed a few times. The genes are TRBV4-1 and TRBJ1-1; D is unclear. The length of the CDR3 is 15 residues. V lost 1 base to trimming and J lost 5 bases, with 14 bases between them. Germline V gene sequence: CDR1 MGHRA, CDR2 YSYEKL. The CDR3: CASSQALGVRTEAFF. The CDR3 DNA sequence: TGCGCCAGCAGCCAAGCTCTCGGCGTACGGACTGAAGCTTTCTTT.

V is TRBV7-9 and J is TRBJ1-3; 7 positions match TRBD1. The CDR3 is 15 residues long. J was trimmed by 3 bases and V by 2 bases; bases with no gene match: 4. Germline CDR1 reads SEHNR; CDR2 reads FQNEAQ (reference sequence). This chain's CDR3 is CASSLSTGVGNTIYF. CDR3 DNA: TGTGCCAGCAGCTTATCAACAGGGGTTGGAAACACCATATATTTT.

This clonotype was counted ten times or more. The chain uses TRBV5-5 and TRBJ1-1; a weak D match, TRBD1 (5 bases). Germline CDR1 and CDR2: SGHKS and YYEKEE (reference sequence). Trimming removed 4 bases at V and 1 base at J, with 17 bases between. This CDR3 is 16 amino acids long. The chain's CDR3 is CASSDSSTVPNTEAFF. The DNA of the CDR3 is TGTGCCAGCAGCGACTCTTCGACAGTTCCGAACACTGAAGCTTTCTTT. Using reference TRBV5-5 and TRBJ1-1 for the parts outside the CDR3, the full variable domain is DAGVTQSPTHLIKTRGQQVTLRCSPISGHKSVSWYQQVLGQGPQFIFQYYEKEERGRGNFPDRFSARQFPNYSSELNVNALLLGDSALYLCASSDSSTVPNTEAFFGQGTRLTVV.

The chain recombines TRBV19 with TRBJ2-4; no reliable D call. Germline assignment: CDR1 LNHDA and CDR2 SQIVND (reference sequence). This CDR3 is built from 16 residues. Trimming stripped 1 base from V and 0 bases from J, with 10 bases between. The chain's CDR3 is CASSIASLGAKNIQYF. CDR3 DNA: TGTGCCAGTAGTATAGCCTCCCTGGGAGCCAAAAACATTCAGTACTTC.

This clonotype was observed a handful of times. This sequence joins TRBV28 and TRBJ2-7, with D uncertain. The CDR3 loop spans 11 amino acids. Germline V gene sequence: CDR1 MDHEN, CDR2 SYDVKM. The V end was cut by 5 bases, the J end by 7 bases, with 9 bases between. The CDR3 region is CASSGFGEQYF. The CDR3 coding sequence is TGTGCCAGCAGTGGGTTTGGTGAGCAGTACTTC.

There are many counts of this clonotype. The chain employs TRBV29-1 and TRBJ1-1, with TRBD1 matching over 8 bases. Germline V lookup: CDR1 SQVTM, CDR2 ANQGSEA. This CDR3 comprises 14 residues. The V segment lost 0 bases and the J segment 5 bases; nucleotides outside the gene matches: 5. For the CDR3, the DNA is TGCAGCGTTGAAGACAGGGGGCCAGGGACTGAAGCTTTCTTT. Its translation: CSVEDRGPGTEAFF.

This clonotype was recorded many times. The chain is built from TRBV20-1 and TRBJ2-2; 8 bases fit TRBD1. From germline, CDR1 is DFQATT and CDR2 SNEGSKA (reference sequence). The ends lost 0 bases at V and 5 bases at J; junction bases unmatched: 8. This CDR3 contains 16 residues. The CDR3 region is CSARDLQGARTGELFF. The CDR3 nucleotides read TGCAGTGCTAGAGATCTGCAGGGGGCGCGAACCGGGGAGCTGTTTTTT.

The chain has TRBV28 and TRBJ1-5; D ambiguous. This CDR3 is 16 amino acids long. V lost 1 base and J 5 bases, leaving 15 bases between the germline ends. CDR1 is MDHEN, CDR2 SYDVKM, per germline. CDR3 residues: CASSLSLLPLDQPQHF. CDR3 nucleotides: TGTGCCAGCAGTTTATCCCTACTCCCCCTCGATCAGCCCCAGCATTTT.

CDR3 amino acids: CASSLIRGVDSPLHF. In DNA form, the CDR3 reads TGTGCCAGCAGCTTAATTAGAGGAGTGGATTCACCCCTCCACTTT. V and J are TRBV7-9 and TRBJ1-6; unclear D gene. V was trimmed by 2 bases and J by 8 bases, leaving 13 bases between them. The CDR3 loop spans 15 amino acids. Germline V lookup: CDR1 SEHNR, CDR2 FQNEAQ (reference sequence).

The V call is TRBV24-1, the J call TRBJ2-2; D is unclear. The germline V gene encodes CDR1 KGHDR and CDR2 SFDVKD. The CDR3 runs to 13 residues. V dropped 3 bases and J dropped 13 bases, with 14 bases sitting between them. The CDR3 bases are TGTGCCACCAGTGATCCGGGTAGAGTGGGGCTGTTTTTT. Translating gives CATSDPGRVGLFF.

This clonotype was recorded many times. This chain links TRBV5-1 with TRBJ1-1; D is undetermined. The V and J ends lost 2 bases and 4 bases respectively, with 12 bases between them. CDR3 length: 14 residues. Germline V gene sequence: CDR1 SGHRS, CDR2 YFSETQ. This chain's CDR3 is CASSLTGVGTEAFF. The CDR3 bases are TGCGCCAGCAGCTTAACCGGGGTCGGCACTGAAGCTTTCTTT.

The chain couples TRBV6-1 to TRBJ1-5; 9 bases are a match to TRBD1. Per germline, CDR1 MNHNS and CDR2 SASEGT. The junction had 3 bases not matched to a gene; V was cut back by 4 bases and J by 5 bases. The CDR3 is made up of 14 amino acids. As DNA, the CDR3 is TGTGCCAGCAGTGTCCGACAGGGGGATCAGCCCCAGCATTTT. This sequence encodes CASSVRQGDQPQHF.

The CDR3: CASSYVGTGGYEQYF. For the CDR3, the DNA is TGTGCCAGCAGTTACGTAGGGACAGGGGGCTACGAGCAGTACTTC. J is TRBJ2-7 and V is TRBV6-5; 11 bases align to TRBD1. V was pared by 2 bases and J by 3 bases, with 3 bases of the junction left unmatched. Germline V lookup: CDR1 MNHEY, CDR2 SVGAGI. This CDR3 spans 15 amino acids.

Many counts were recorded for this clonotype. This chain uses TRBV29-1 with TRBJ2-5; 7 bases match TRBD1. Trimming cost V 7 bases and J 1 base; bases outside gene matches: 12. The CDR3 is made up of 15 amino acids. Looked up from germline, CDR1 is SQVTM and CDR2 is ANQGSEA. The CDR3 spells CSAPAPPGGQETQYF. The CDR3 DNA reads TGCAGCGCTCCCGCCCCTCCAGGGGGCCAAGAGACCCAGTACTTC.

In its sample, this clonotype was seen many times. This rearrangement joins TRBV7-9 to TRBJ1-1; D is uncertain. Trimming stripped 5 bases from V and 7 bases from J, with 11 bases between. This CDR3 is built from 12 residues. Germline V gene lookup returns CDR1 SEHNR and CDR2 FQNEAQ (reference sequence). CDR3 in DNA: TGTGCCAGCAGCATTCGGCCGGATGAAGCTTTCTTT. Protein product: CASSIRPDEAFF.

The chain employs TRBV30 and TRBJ2-5; no clear D. The germline V gene has CDR1 GTSNPN and CDR2 SVGIG (reference sequence). This CDR3 comprises 13 residues. V shed 4 bases and J shed 2 bases, with 11 bases lying between them. The CDR3 nucleotides read TGTGCCTGGAATCAAAACTTACAAGAGACCCAGTACTTC. Its protein is CAWNQNLQETQYF.

The V call is TRBV12-3 or TRBV12-4, the J call TRBJ1-1; 7 nucleotides match TRBD1. The CDR3 extends over 13 amino acids. V shed 6 bases, J shed 5 bases, and the junction held 6 bases outside the gene matches. Here the CDR3 reads CASSRQTGTEAFF. For the CDR3, the DNA is TGTGCCAGCAGCCGACAGACAGGGACTGAAGCTTTCTTT.

This clonotype was seen repeatedly, ten times or more. This rearrangement joins TRBV30 to TRBJ2-5; weak D call: TRBD1 (6 bases). The CDR3 extends over 16 amino acids. Trimming pared 3 bases from V and 2 bases from J, leaving 19 bases between. The V gene's germline CDR1 is GTSNPN and CDR2 SVGIG (reference sequence). CDR3 sequence reads: CAWRKVRTVAQETQYF. In nucleotides, the CDR3 is TGTGCCTGGAGGAAGGTTCGGACAGTAGCTCAAGAGACCCAGTACTTC.

This clonotype showed up many times. The rearrangement uses TRBV27 and TRBJ2-5; D remains ambiguous. V lost 2 bases and J lost 3, with 7 bases in between. CDR3 length: 13 residues. Germline V gene sequence: CDR1 MNHEY, CDR2 SMNVEV (reference sequence). CDR3 sequence reads: CASSLGFEETQYF. CDR3 DNA: TGTGCCAGCAGTTTAGGATTCGAAGAGACCCAGTACTTC.